This T cell receptor (beta chain) was identified during a study of blood T cell repertoires in COVID-19. Looking at the study overall: There were acute and convalescent COVID-19 samples, and they came from the United States, Italy and Spain.

The repertoire was sequenced with immunoSEQ multiplex PCR; TCRdb's copy has only in-frame clones and lacks some. Of approximately 74,000 clones in the sample, roughly 84% were seen once. CDR3 length equals 16 residues. CDR1 is SGHTA, CDR2 FQGNSA, per germline. With 1 base removed from V and 0 bases from J, the gap between germline ends came to 10 bases. The sequenced material came from peripheral blood. The clonotype originates from a man older than 75 with active or convalescent COVID-19. The chain links TRBV7-2 to TRBJ1-3; D is uncertain. DNA of the CDR3: TGTGCCAGCAGCTTAGTTCAAGGCGGCTCTGGAAACACCATATATTTT. Translating it yields CASSLVQGGSGNTIYF.